This T cell receptor (beta chain) emerged from a study of cytomegalovirus exposure and HLA in healthy donors. PCR used 60 Vbeta primers and 13 Jbeta primers. Per the study methods: Some 10 million of the roughly 77 million unique TCR beta chains counted in a later analysis were shared. Clones were read by immunoSEQ multiplex PCR, and TCRdb kept only the in-frame ones, dropping some. The V and J calls and clone size are taken from that table; D and trimming were inferred from the DNA. Seen here are almost 200,000 clones, 70% to 80% observed once, and the top ten hold about 0.37%. Losses at the gene ends were 6 bases for V and 6 bases for J; bases not matched to a gene: 6. The CDR3 is 14 amino acids. CDR1 is KGHSH, CDR2 LQKENI, per germline. Regarding the study as a whole: In a later analysis, TCR beta V- and J-gene trimming showed a link to a missense DCLRE1C variant. From TCR beta sequences, most subjects' HLA-A and HLA-B alleles were reportedly predicted accurately. Reported results showed that the classifier diagnosed cytomegalovirus status with high specificity and sensitivity.

As concerns this clone: Its antigen remains unknown.

Input material: PBMCs. The receptor comes from a male donor in good health and CMV-seropositive. The chain recombines TRBV18 with TRBJ2-1; 9 positions match TRBD1. The CDR3 DNA follows: TGTGCCAGCTCCCCAGGGACAGGGATCAATGAGCAGTTCTTC. It encodes CASSPGTGINEQFF.